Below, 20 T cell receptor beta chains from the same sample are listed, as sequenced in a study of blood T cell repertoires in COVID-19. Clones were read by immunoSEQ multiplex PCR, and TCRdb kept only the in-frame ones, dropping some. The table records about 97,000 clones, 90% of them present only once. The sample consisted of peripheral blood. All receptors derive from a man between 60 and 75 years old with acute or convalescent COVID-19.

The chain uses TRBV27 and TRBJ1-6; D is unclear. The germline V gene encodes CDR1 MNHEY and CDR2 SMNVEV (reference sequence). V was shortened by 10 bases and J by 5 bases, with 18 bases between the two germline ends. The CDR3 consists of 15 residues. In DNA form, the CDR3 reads TGTGCCACCCGACGAGGTCTCCTAGATAATTCACCCCTCCACTTT. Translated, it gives CATRRGLLDNSPLHF.

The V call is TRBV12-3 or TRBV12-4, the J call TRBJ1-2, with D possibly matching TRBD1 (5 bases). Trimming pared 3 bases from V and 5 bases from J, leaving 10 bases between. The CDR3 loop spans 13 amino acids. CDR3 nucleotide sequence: TGTGCCAGCAGTTTGGGGCAGGCATATGGCTACACCTTC. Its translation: CASSLGQAYGYTF.

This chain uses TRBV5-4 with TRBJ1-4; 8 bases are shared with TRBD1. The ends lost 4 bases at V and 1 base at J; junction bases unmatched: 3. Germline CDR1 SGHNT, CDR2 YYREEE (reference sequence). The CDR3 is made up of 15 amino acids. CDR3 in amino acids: CASSTGQGTNEKLFF. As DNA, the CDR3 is TGTGCCAGCAGCACTGGACAGGGAACTAATGAAAAACTGTTTTTT.

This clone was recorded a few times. The CDR3 loop is CASRLTGSSYTF. DNA for the CDR3: TGTGCCAGCAGACTTACAGGGAGTAGCTACACCTTC. The J gene is TRBJ1-2, the V gene TRBV13; maybe TRBD1 (6 bases). Germline CDR1 and CDR2: PRHDT and FYEKMQ (reference sequence). The V end lost 6 bases, the J end lost 9 bases, and 14 bases lay between the germline ends. The CDR3 runs 12 residues.

CDR3 nucleotides: TGTGCCAGCAGTACGGGGGGACAGAACACCGGGGAGCTGTTTTTT. Its protein product is CASSTGGQNTGELFF. The chain combines TRBV28 with TRBJ2-2; D may be TRBD2 (7 bases). The germline CDR1 and CDR2 sequences are MDHEN and SYDVKM. With 5 bases removed from V and 1 base from J, the gap between germline ends came to 11 bases. The CDR3 is made up of 15 amino acids.

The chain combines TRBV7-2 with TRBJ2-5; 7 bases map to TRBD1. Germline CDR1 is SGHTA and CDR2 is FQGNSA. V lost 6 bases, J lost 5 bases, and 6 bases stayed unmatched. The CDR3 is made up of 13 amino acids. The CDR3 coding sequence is TGTGCCAGCAGGGACTCGGGACAGGAGACCCAGTACTTC. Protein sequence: CASRDSGQETQYF.

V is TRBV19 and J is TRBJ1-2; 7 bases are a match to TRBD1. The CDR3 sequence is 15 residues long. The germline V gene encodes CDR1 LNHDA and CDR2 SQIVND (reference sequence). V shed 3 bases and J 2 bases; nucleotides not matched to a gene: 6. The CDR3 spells CASSMTGRLNYGYTF. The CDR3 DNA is TGTGCCAGTAGTATGACAGGGCGCCTCAACTATGGCTACACCTTC.

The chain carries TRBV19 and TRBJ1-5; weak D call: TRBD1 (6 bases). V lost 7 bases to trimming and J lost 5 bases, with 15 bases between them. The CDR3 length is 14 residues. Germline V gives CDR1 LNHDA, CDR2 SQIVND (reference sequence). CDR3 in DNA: TGTGCCAGTACCCAGGACAGCTTCTATCAGCCCCAGCATTTT. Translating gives CASTQDSFYQPQHF. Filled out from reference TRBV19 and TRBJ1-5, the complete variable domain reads DGGITQSPKYLFRKEGQNVTLSCEQNLNHDAMYWYRQDPGQGLRLIYYSQIVNDFQKGDIAEGYSVSREKKESFPLTVTSAQKNPTAFYLCASTQDSFYQPQHFGDGTRLSIL.

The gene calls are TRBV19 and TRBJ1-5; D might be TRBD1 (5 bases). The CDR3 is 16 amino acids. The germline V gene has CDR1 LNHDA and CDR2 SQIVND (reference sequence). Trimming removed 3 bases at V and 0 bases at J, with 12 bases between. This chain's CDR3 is CASSIRRGGSNQPQHF. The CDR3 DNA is TGTGCCAGTAGTATTAGGAGGGGCGGTAGCAATCAGCCCCAGCATTTT.

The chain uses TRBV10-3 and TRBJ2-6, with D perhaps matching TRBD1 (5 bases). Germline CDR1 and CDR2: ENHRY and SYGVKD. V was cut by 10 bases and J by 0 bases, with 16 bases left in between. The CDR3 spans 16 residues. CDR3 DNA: TGTGCCACCTCGGCAGGGTTTAGCTCTGGGGCCAACGTCCTGACTTTC. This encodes CATSAGFSSGANVLTF.

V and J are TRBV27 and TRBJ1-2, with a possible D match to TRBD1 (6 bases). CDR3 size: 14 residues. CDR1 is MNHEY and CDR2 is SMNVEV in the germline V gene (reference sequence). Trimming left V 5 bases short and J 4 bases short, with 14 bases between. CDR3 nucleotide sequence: TGTGCCAGCAGTGGGTCCGCAGGGGCCTATGGCTACACCTTC. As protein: CASSGSAGAYGYTF.

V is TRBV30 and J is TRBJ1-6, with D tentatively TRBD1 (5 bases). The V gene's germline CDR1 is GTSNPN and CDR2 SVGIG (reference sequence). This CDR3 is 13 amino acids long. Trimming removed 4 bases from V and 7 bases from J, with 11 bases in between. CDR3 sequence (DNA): TGTGCCTGGAACAAGGGGTGGAATTCACCCCTCCACTTT. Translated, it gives CAWNKGWNSPLHF.

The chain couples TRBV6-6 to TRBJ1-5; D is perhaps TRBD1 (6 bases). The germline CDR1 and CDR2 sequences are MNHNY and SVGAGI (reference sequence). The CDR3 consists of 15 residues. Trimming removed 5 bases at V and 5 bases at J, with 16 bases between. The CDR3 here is CASSPDSPSYQPQHF. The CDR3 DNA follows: TGTGCCAGCAGTCCGGACAGCCCGTCCTATCAGCCCCAGCATTTT.

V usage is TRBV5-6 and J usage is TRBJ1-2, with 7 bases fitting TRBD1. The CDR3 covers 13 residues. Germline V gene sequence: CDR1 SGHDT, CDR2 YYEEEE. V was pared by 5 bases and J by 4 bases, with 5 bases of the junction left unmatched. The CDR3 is CASRLTGSYGYTF. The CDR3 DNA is TGTGCCAGCAGGTTGACAGGGTCCTATGGCTACACCTTC.

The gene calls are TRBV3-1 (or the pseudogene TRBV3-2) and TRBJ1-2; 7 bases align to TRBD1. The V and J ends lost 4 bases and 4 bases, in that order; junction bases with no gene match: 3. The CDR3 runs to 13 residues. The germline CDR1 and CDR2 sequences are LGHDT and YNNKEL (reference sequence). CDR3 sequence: CASSPSGGYGYTF. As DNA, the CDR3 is TGTGCCAGCAGCCCATCAGGGGGCTATGGCTACACCTTC.

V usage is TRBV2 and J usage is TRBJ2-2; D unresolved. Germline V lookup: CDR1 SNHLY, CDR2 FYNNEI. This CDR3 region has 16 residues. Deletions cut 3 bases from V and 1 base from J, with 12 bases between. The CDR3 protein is CASSEAGKVNTGELFF. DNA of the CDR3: TGTGCCAGCAGTGAGGCAGGAAAGGTGAACACCGGGGAGCTGTTTTTT. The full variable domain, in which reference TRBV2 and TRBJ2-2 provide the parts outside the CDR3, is EPEVTQTPSHQVTQMGQEVILRCVPISNHLYFYWYRQILGQKVEFLVSFYNNEISEKSEIFDDQFSVERPDGSNFTLKIRSTKLEDSAMYFCASSEAGKVNTGELFFGEGSRLTVL.

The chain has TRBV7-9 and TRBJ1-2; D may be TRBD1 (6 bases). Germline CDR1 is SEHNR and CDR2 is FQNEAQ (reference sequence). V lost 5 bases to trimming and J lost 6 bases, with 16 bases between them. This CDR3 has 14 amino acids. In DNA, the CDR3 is TGTGCCAGCAGCAAGCCTCTACAGGGAGATGGCTACACCTTC. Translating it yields CASSKPLQGDGYTF. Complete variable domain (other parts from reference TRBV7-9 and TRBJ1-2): DTGVSQNPRHKITKRGQNVTFRCDPISEHNRLYWYRQTLGQGPEFLTYFQNEAQLEKSRLLSDRFSAERPKGSFSTLEIQRTEQGDSAMYLCASSKPLQGDGYTFGSGTRLTVV.

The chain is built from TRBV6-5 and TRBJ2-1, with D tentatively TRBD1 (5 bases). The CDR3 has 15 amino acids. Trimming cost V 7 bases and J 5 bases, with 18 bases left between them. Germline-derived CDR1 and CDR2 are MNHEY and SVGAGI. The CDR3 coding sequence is TGTGCCAGCACCACAGCCAGGGCGTGGGACAATGAGCAGTTCTTC. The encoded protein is CASTTARAWDNEQFF.

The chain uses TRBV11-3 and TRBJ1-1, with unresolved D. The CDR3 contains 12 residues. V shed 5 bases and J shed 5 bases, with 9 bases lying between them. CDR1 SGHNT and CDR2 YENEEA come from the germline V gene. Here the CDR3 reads CASSGYGTEAFF. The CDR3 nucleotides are TGTGCCAGCAGCGGCTACGGGACTGAAGCTTTCTTT.

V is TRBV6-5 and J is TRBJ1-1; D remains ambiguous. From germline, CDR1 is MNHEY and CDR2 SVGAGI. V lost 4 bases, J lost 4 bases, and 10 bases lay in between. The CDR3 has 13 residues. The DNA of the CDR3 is TGTGCCAGCAGTTCCCTACAGATCACTGAAGCTTTCTTT. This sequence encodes CASSSLQITEAFF.